Shown below are 19 T cell receptor beta chains from a single sample sequenced in a study of shared clonotypes between healthy human individuals. Only in-frame clones appear in the TCRdb table, and some are missing; sequencing was by immunoSEQ multiplex PCR. The table shows around 550,000 clones, with 90% to 96% occurring only once. Sequenced sample: naive CD4+ T cells sorted from blood. The subset denotes: CD45RA+ positively selected. Receptors originate from a woman under 40 in good health.

The J gene is TRBJ1-2, the V gene TRBV5-6; tentative D call: TRBD1 (5 bases). This CDR3 comprises 13 residues. CDR1 and CDR2 (germline): SGHDT, YYEEEE. Trimming shortened V by 3 bases and J by 7 bases, and 13 bases separated the two germline ends. This CDR3 is CASSSGPAGGYTF. CDR3 DNA: TGTGCCAGCAGCTCAGGGCCGGCGGGTGGCTACACCTTC.

V gene TRBV6-1 combines with J gene TRBJ2-7; either TRBD1 or TRBD2 may supply D (5 bases each). The germline CDR1 and CDR2 sequences are MNHNS and SASEGT. Trimming left V 5 bases short and J 6 bases short, with 20 bases between. CDR3 length: 15 residues. The CDR3, as DNA: TGTGCCAGCAGTACTAATACCGGGACGGTGCCCGAGCAGTACTTC. Translating it yields CASSTNTGTVPEQYF.

This clone has a single count. This chain connects TRBV19 to TRBJ2-7; TRBD1 agrees at 7 bases. The junction had 13 bases not matched to a gene; V was cut back by 8 bases and J by 6 bases. Germline CDR1 LNHDA, CDR2 SQIVND (reference sequence). This CDR3 is 14 amino acids long. CDR3 coding DNA: TGTGCCAGTTCGTCGGGACAGAGGTTATCCGAGCAGTACTTC. Translated, it gives CASSSGQRLSEQYF.

The chain recombines TRBV4-2 with TRBJ1-2; the match to TRBD1 covers 8 bases. Losses at the gene ends were 5 bases for V and 4 bases for J; bases not matched to a gene: 6. From germline, CDR1 is LGHNA and CDR2 YNFKEQ. The CDR3 runs 14 residues. The CDR3 region is CASSLGQGAYGYTF. The CDR3, as DNA: TGTGCCAGCAGCTTAGGGCAGGGGGCCTATGGCTACACCTTC.

V usage is TRBV28 and J usage is TRBJ2-4; TRBD2 aligns across 7 bases. The V gene's germline CDR1 is MDHEN and CDR2 SYDVKM. The ends lost 6 bases at V and 0 bases at J; junction bases unmatched: 11. This CDR3 comprises 17 residues. As DNA, the CDR3 is TGTGCCAGCAGATCAGAAACGGGGACTATAGCCAAAAACATTCAGTACTTC. Its protein product is CASRSETGTIAKNIQYF.

The genes are TRBV10-3 and TRBJ1-5; D call uncertain. V lost 10 bases and J 11 bases, leaving 27 bases between the germline ends. The CDR3 contains 15 residues. CDR1 is ENHRY and CDR2 is SYGVKD in the germline V gene. CDR3 protein: CATQSASLTIGTQHF. CDR3 sequence (DNA): TGTGCCACCCAGTCGGCCAGCCTTACGATTGGCACCCAGCATTTT.

The rearrangement uses TRBV4-1 and TRBJ1-5, with D possibly being TRBD1 (6 bases). The CDR3 runs to 16 residues. CDR1 is MGHRA and CDR2 is YSYEKL in the germline V gene. Trimming stripped 5 bases from V and 0 bases from J, with 14 bases between. CDR3 sequence (DNA): TGCGCCAGCAGCTATCTGACAGGATATAGCAATCAGCCCCAGCATTTT. This gives the protein CASSYLTGYSNQPQHF.

The chain recombines TRBV29-1 with TRBJ1-1, with D unresolved. The germline V and J ends were trimmed by 8 bases and 1 base, with 17 bases remaining between them. The CDR3 covers 14 residues. Germline V gene lookup returns CDR1 SQVTM and CDR2 ANQGSEA. In DNA, the CDR3 is TGCAGCATAGCACGAATGACCACGAACACTGAAGCTTTCTTT. Translating it yields CSIARMTTNTEAFF.

The gene calls are TRBV28 and TRBJ2-1; TRBD2 aligns across 9 bases. The CDR3 has 13 amino acids. The germline CDR1 and CDR2 sequences are MDHEN and SYDVKM. V dropped 8 bases and J dropped 7; count of bases not matched to a gene: 6. The CDR3 region has the DNA TGTGCCAGCTGGGGGACTAGCCGAAATGAGCAGTTCTTC. Its translation: CASWGTSRNEQFF.

The V call is TRBV6-1, the J call TRBJ2-1, with D perhaps assigned TRBD1 or TRBD2 (6 bases each). V gave up 6 bases and J gave up 3 bases, with 15 bases separating them. This CDR3 has 15 amino acids. Germline V lookup: CDR1 MNHNS, CDR2 SASEGT. CDR3 coding DNA: TGTGCCAGCAGCTCGGGGGCTAGCTTCTACAATGAGCAGTTCTTC. Encoded protein: CASSSGASFYNEQFF.

J is TRBJ1-5 and V is TRBV28; 8 bases are shared with TRBD1. Germline V gives CDR1 MDHEN, CDR2 SYDVKM. The CDR3 has 16 amino acids. The V segment lost 6 bases and the J segment 4 bases; nucleotides outside the gene matches: 11. Here the CDR3 DNA reads TGTGCCAGCAGCCCAGAGGGACAGGCAAGAAATCAGCCCCAGCATTTT. This codes for CASSPEGQARNQPQHF.

This chain links TRBV2 with TRBJ2-3, with D tentatively TRBD1 or TRBD2 (5 bases each). The CDR3 spans 17 residues. Looked up from germline, CDR1 is SNHLY and CDR2 is FYNNEI. V gave up 0 bases and J gave up 3 bases, with 16 bases separating them. CDR3 in DNA: TGTGCCAGCAGTGAAGCGCCCCCCCCGTGGGGGACAGATACGCAGTATTTT. This encodes CASSEAPPPWGTDTQYF.

The V and J genes are TRBV7-2 and TRBJ1-2; 7 positions match TRBD1. V gave up 1 base and J gave up 8 bases; unmatched junction bases: 1. Germline lookup yields CDR1 SGHTA and CDR2 FQGNSA. The CDR3 loop spans 12 amino acids. CDR3 coding DNA: TGTGCCAGCAGCTTAGAGGGGGCAGGCTACACCTTC. This translates into CASSLEGAGYTF.

The gene calls are TRBV4-2 and TRBJ2-5; D is unclear. There are 14 residues in the CDR3. The V gene lost 5 bases and the J gene lost 0 bases, with 10 bases spanning the gap. CDR1 is LGHNA and CDR2 is YNFKEQ in the germline V gene. CDR3 in DNA: TGTGCCAGCAGCGGCCCCGGGTACCAAGAGACCCAGTACTTC. It yields the protein CASSGPGYQETQYF.

The chain employs TRBV2 and TRBJ1-1, with D possibly being TRBD1 (5 bases). Trimming took off 5 bases at V and 4 bases at J, with 11 bases between the two ends. The CDR3 runs 13 residues. CDR1 and CDR2 (germline): SNHLY, FYNNEI. The CDR3 here is CASSTTRVTEAFF. The DNA for the CDR3 is TGTGCCAGCAGTACAACCAGGGTCACTGAAGCTTTCTTT.

The V and J genes are TRBV19 and TRBJ1-2; the match to TRBD1 covers 9 bases. CDR1 and CDR2 from the germline V gene are LNHDA and SQIVND (reference sequence). The length of the CDR3 is 14 residues. The J segment lost 0 bases and the V segment lost 7 bases, leaving 3 bases of the junction unmatched. CDR3 sequence reads: CASNRQGANYGYTF. The CDR3 DNA is TGTGCCAGTAACCGACAGGGGGCTAACTATGGCTACACCTTC.

This clone was seen just once. This chain connects TRBV28 to TRBJ1-4; TRBD1 is a possible D gene (6 bases). Germline V gene sequence: CDR1 MDHEN, CDR2 SYDVKM. The germline V and J ends were trimmed by 5 bases and 10 bases, with 11 bases remaining between them. CDR3 size: 12 residues. The DNA of the CDR3 is TGTGCCAGCAGTCCTCAGGGGAGAAAACTGTTTTTT. Translation: CASSPQGRKLFF.

The chain uses TRBV4-2 and TRBJ2-7; D possibly corresponds to TRBD2 (6 bases). V lost 0 bases and J lost 0, with 15 bases in between. Germline CDR1 reads LGHNA; CDR2 reads YNFKEQ. The CDR3 sequence is 17 residues long. The CDR3 DNA sequence: TGTGCCAGCAGCCAAGATTTGGCTAGCGCCTCCTCCTACGAGCAGTACTTC. Its translation: CASSQDLASASSYEQYF.

This clone has a single count. The CDR3 loop is CASSRTQGLNTEAFF. The CDR3 DNA follows: TGCGCCAGCAGCCGGACTCAGGGGTTGAACACTGAAGCTTTCTTT. The chain combines TRBV5-1 with TRBJ1-1; tentative D call: TRBD1 (6 bases). V lost 4 bases and J lost 0, with 13 bases in between. The CDR3 is made up of 15 amino acids. Germline assignment: CDR1 SGHRS and CDR2 YFSETQ.